This T cell receptor (beta chain) was profiled in a study of T cell responses to AZD1222 COVID-19 vaccine. Profiling relied on immunoSEQ multiplex PCR, and the TCRdb table lists in-frame clones only, not all of them. The sample lists some 150,000 clones, roughly 88% seen once, with roughly 5.2% in the top ten. The CDR3 loop spans 12 amino acids. Per germline, CDR1 MDHEN and CDR2 SYDVKM. The ends were cut back, 5 bases at V and 8 bases at J, with 12 bases in the middle. The sequencing here drew on peripheral blood, taken 28 days after the second dose of the MenACWY control vaccine. The rearrangement joins TRBV28 to TRBJ1-2; TRBD1 might be the D (5 bases). This clonotype was sampled from an adult who received the MenACWY meningococcal vaccine as a control. CDR3 loop: CASSTDRWGYTF. In nucleotides, the CDR3 is TGTGCCAGCAGTACTGACAGATGGGGCTACACCTTC.